Included here is one T cell receptor beta chain sequence, with context. This clonotype was recorded a few times. Its recognized antigen is unknown. No much larger clonotype is one base removed from it; base qualities were not supplied. In the paper's terms, the treatment or condition label means: allogeneic hematopoietic cell transplantation with graft depleted of TCRalphabeta T cells and CD19 B cells. TCRalphabeta/CD19-depleted allogeneic hematopoietic cell grafts were given to the transplant recipients, all of whom were children. The data are from a study of T-cell reconstitution after alpha-beta-depleted transplantation in children (dated by TCRdb to 2016 to 2018). Regarding the complete study: T-cell immune reconstitution after TCRalphabeta/CD19-depleted allogeneic hematopoietic cell transplantation in children was quantitatively tracked in the study by means of TCR repertoire profiling.

Beyond this particular receptor, the publication reports: Hyperexpanded clone frequencies declined over subsequent months; after one year, T-cell counts and TCRbeta diversity were mostly attributed to newly produced T cells. The apparently early alphabetaT-cell count recovery about two months after transplant was reportedly dependent on only several hundred rapidly expanded clones derived from non-depleted graft cells. In some patients, the high TCRbeta diversity seen at day 60 was put down to recipient T cells and intrathymic progenitors that had survived conditioning.

To prepare the library, PCR was applied. Sequencing used an Illumina HiSeq 2500. To normalize quantification of the TCRbeta repertoire, the TCR libraries were built with molecular barcoding that relied on unique molecular identifiers. TCRdb trimmed the raw reads at Q25, called clones with MiXCR and kept productive beta chains. Rows with one shared CDR3 protein collapse into an entry with the most common genes and DNA. The sample table shows about 100,000 distinct CDR3 sequences, and around 7.8% are seen once. The ten biggest clones cover about 15% of the sample. Specimen: PBMCs, collected before TCRalphabeta/CD19-depleted stem cell transplant. The receptor was isolated from a boy under 10 years old with acute lymphoblastic leukemia, due to receive a stem cell transplant.

The DNA is as follows: TGTGCCAGCAGCCCCCGAAGGGACTCTTATGGCTACACCTTC. Translation gives CASSPRRDSYGYTF. In this chain, TRBV6-5 is recombined with TRBJ1-2, with a weak D call of TRBD1 (5 bases match). Deletion took 6 bases off V and 5 bases off J, with a span of 16 bases between the germline ends. Counted from cysteine to phenylalanine, this CDR3 has 14 amino acids. Only CDR3 DNA remains: 42 bases, in frame from the first base. Looking up the germline V gene yields CDR1 MNHEY and CDR2 SVGAGI.